This TCR beta chain was obtained from a study of cytomegalovirus exposure and HLA in healthy donors. This clone was seen more than once but under ten times. Germline CDR1 reads SGHRS; CDR2 reads YFSETQ. This CDR3 is 13 amino acids long. Trimming removed 3 bases from V and 3 bases from J, with 10 bases in between. 13 Jbeta primers and 60 Vbeta primers were used for the PCR. Some clones are missing from TCRdb's copy, which holds only in-frame ones; the method was immunoSEQ multiplex PCR. The sample lists more than 110,000 clones, around 85% occurring once. The V gene is TRBV5-1, the J gene TRBJ2-7; perhaps TRBD2 as D (6 bases). The sequence derives from a woman in her forties or fifties in good health and CMV-seropositive. Sequenced: PBMCs. The CDR3 DNA reads as TGCGCCAGCAGCTCCGGGACTTACTACGAGCAGTACTTC. Translation gives CASSSGTYYEQYF.